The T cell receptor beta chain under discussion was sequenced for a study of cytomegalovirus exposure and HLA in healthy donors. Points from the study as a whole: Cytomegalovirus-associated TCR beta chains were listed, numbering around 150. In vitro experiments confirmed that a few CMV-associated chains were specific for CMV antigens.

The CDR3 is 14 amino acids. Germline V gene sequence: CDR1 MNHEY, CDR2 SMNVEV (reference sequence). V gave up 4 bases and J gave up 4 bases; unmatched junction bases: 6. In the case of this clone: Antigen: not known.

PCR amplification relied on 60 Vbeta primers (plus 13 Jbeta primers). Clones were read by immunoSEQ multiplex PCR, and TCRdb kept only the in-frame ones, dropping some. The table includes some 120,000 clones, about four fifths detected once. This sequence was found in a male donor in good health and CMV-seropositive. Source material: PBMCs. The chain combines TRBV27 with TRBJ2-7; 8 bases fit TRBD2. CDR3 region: CASSSGGSPYEQYF. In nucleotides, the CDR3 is TGTGCCAGCAGTTCGGGAGGGAGTCCATACGAGCAGTACTTC.